This TCR beta chain appears in the sequencing data of a study of beta chain features in type 1 diabetes (dated by TCRdb to 2016 to 2018). The study in broad terms: Patients and healthy donors did not differ in mean age, gender distribution, total cell number or subset yield. A total of 100 million to 140 million sorted cells were examined across all samples, and the number of cells per subset was strongly correlated with RNA yield. In the study, TCRB repertoires of sorted circulating CD4+ T cell subsets from recently diagnosed type 1 diabetes patients were compared with those of matched healthy donors. Whereas all 30 or so donors provided naive and central memory subsets, regulatory and stem cell-like memory subsets were isolated from just 8 patients and roughly 8 healthy donors. Broad study findings and their caveats: Patients with type 1 diabetes made fewer insertions and deleted more nucleotides at VDJ recombination sites, implying thymic rearrangement abnormalities. Sequencing cDNA rather than genomic DNA could over-represent highly expressing activated cells, although activation and CD3 levels did not differ between groups. PCR might favor shorter templates, but patient and control samples were amplified and corrected together, so any skew would affect both groups equally. Because small numbers of individuals were included in the HLA sub-analyses, any influence of HLA type on TCRB rearrangement was left unresolved. The naive, central memory and regulatory TCRB repertoires appeared to resemble one another more closely among patients than among healthy donors. A moderate but significant shortening of TCRB CDR3 length was observed in type 1 diabetes patients in all four CD4+ subsets.

The High Capacity cDNA Reverse Transcription Kit was used to reverse transcribe all of the isolated RNA, meaning that expressed TCRB transcripts were what got sequenced. Deep immunoSEQ sequencing was applied to naive, central memory and regulatory T cell samples, giving an average of approximately 4 million total reads per sample. After sorted cells were lysed in RLT buffer, RNA was extracted with DNase-treated RNeasy Micro or Mini kits, with the choice depending on cell number. To prevent cross-contamination, every cell subset was processed on its own, while patient and healthy donor samples were processed together. The immunoSEQ multiplex PCR was used to amplify TCRB sequences from cDNA, generating 87-bp fragments that spanned the CDR3 region. Sequencing of the amplicons was performed on the Illumina HiSeq platform. As for the original processing: Synthetic template baselines were used to correct PCR bias computationally, reads within Hamming distance 2 were collapsed together, and singletons that could not be merged were discarded. Reads were aligned against IMGT to assign V, D and J genes, CDR3 length and insertions or deletions at six rearrangement sites. Within each subset, clonotype counts were normalized to sorted cell number, and only after that were true diversity and Gini coefficients computed with the tcR R package. The overlap coefficient, calculated on TCRB nucleotide sequences, was used to quantify repertoire sharing. Out-of-frame TCRB sequences from naive cells were analyzed as a proxy for the pre-selection repertoire. Imported from immuneACCESS, the table was reduced by TCRdb to in-frame sequences with V and J called. These copies leave out some clones; in studies compared against another copy, an unresolved V gene accounts for under half, and the cause of the remainder is not known. That table supplies the V and J calls and clone size; D and trimming were determined from the DNA. This sample gives more than 250,000 clones in total; roughly an eighth of them show up just once. Together, the top ten hold around 0.016% of the sample.

Each donor gave one peripheral blood draw, averaging roughly 120 mL, which was collected into heparinised tubes. A BD FACSAria II was used to sort naive, central memory, regulatory and stem cell-like memory CD4+ T cells with a panel that included CD45RO, CCR7, CD25, CD127, CD95 and CD27. A purity above 95% was achieved for all sorted populations. PBMCs were isolated immediately by Lymphoprep density gradient centrifugation and stained directly without culture. So that batch effects would be minimized, each experiment stained and sorted samples in pairs, pairing one healthy donor with one patient. A distance of 15 bases separates the germline ends of V and J, which lose 7 bases and 2 bases respectively. CDR3 length: 14 amino acids, cysteine to phenylalanine. This entry keeps only the CDR3 DNA: 42 bases, framed from base 1. CDR1 and CDR2 (MNHNS, SASEGT) derive from the germline V gene. As for this clone: Its antigen is still unknown. Base qualities are not recorded, but no much larger clone differs from it by a single base.

The source material was naive CD4+ T cells from blood. The cell subset or site label here, explained by the study, means: true naive CD4+ T cells. The TCR comes from a man aged 30-40 years with type 1 diabetes. Rearrangement joined TRBV6-1 to TRBJ2-7, with a tentative D gene TRBD1 over 6 matching bases. The CDR3 sequence is CASTEGDEAYEQYF. The nucleotide sequence reads TGTGCCAGCACAGAGGGGGACGAAGCCTACGAGCAGTACTTC.